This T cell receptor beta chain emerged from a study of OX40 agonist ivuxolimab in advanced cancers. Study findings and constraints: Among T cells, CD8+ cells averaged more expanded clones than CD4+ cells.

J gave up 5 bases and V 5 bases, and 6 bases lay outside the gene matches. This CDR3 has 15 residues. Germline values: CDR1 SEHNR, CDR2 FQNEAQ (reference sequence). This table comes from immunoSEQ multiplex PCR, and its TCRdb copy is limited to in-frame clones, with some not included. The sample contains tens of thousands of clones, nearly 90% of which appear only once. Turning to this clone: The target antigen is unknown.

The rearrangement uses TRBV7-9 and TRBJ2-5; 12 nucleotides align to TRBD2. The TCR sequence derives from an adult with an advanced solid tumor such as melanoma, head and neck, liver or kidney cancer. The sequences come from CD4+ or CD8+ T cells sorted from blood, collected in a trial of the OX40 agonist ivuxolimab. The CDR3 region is CASSQTSGRGETQYF. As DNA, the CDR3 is TGTGCCAGCAGCCAGACTAGCGGGAGAGGTGAGACCCAGTACTTC.